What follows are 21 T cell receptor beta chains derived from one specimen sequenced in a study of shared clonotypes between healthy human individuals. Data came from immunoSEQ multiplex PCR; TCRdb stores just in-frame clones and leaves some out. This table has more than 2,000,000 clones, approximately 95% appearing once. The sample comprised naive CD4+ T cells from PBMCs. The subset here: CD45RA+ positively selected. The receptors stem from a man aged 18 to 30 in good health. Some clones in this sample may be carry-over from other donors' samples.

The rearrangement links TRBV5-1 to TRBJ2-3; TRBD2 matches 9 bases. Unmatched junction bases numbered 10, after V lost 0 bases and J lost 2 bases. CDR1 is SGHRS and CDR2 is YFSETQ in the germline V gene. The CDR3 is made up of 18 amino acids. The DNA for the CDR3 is TGCGCCAGCAGCTTGGTCTCGGGAGCGGGAGGCGACACAGATACGCAGTATTTT. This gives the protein CASSLVSGAGGDTDTQYF. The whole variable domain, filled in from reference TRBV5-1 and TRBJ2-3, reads KAGVTQTPRYLIKTRGQQVTLSCSPISGHRSVSWYQQTPGQGLQFLFEYFSETQRNKGNFPGRFSGRQFSNSRSEMNVSTLELGDSALYLCASSLVSGAGGDTDTQYFGPGTRLTVL.

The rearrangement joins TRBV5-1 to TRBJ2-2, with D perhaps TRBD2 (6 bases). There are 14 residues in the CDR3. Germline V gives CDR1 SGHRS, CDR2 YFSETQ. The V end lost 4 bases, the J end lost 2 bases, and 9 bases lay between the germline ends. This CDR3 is CASSARGNTGELFF. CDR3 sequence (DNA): TGCGCCAGCAGCGCGCGGGGAAACACCGGGGAGCTGTTTTTT.

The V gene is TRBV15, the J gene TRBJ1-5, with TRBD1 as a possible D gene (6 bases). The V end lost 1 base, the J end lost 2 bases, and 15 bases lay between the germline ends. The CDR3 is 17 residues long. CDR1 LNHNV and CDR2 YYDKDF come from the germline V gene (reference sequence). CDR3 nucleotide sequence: TGTGCCACCAGCAGAGGGGGTCAGACAGGCCGCAATCAGCCCCAGCATTTT. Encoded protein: CATSRGGQTGRNQPQHF. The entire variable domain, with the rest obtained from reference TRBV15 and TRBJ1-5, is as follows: DAMVIQNPRYQVTQFGKPVTLSCSQTLNHNVMYWYQQKSSQAPKLLFHYYDKDFNNEADTPDNFQSRRPNTSFCFLDIRSPGLGDTAMYLCATSRGGQTGRNQPQHFGDGTRLSIL.

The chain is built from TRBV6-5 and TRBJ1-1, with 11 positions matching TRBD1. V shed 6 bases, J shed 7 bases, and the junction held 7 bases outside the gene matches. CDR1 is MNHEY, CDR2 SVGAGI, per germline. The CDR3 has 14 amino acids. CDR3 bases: TGTGCCAGCAGCCCGGACAGGGGGCGCCTTGAAGCTTTCTTT. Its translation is CASSPDRGRLEAFF.

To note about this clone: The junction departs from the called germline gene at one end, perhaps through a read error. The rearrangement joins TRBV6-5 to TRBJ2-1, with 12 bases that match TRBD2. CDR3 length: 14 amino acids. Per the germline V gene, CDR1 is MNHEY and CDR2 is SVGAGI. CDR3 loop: CASSYSKSSGRVIF. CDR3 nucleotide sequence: TGTGCCAGCAGTTACTCGAAATCTAGCGGGAGGGTAATCTTC.

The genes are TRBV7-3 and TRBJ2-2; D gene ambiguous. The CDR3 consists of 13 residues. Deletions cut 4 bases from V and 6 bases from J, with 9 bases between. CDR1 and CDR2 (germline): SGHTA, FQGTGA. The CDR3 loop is CASSSAMAGELFF. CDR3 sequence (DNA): TGTGCCAGCAGCTCGGCGATGGCCGGGGAGCTGTTTTTT.

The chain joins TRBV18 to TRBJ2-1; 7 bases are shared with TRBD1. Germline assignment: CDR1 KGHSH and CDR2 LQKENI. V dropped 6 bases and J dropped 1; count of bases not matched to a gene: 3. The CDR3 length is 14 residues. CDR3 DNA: TGTGCCAGCTCCAGGGGACAGTCCTACAATGAGCAGTTCTTC. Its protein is CASSRGQSYNEQFF.

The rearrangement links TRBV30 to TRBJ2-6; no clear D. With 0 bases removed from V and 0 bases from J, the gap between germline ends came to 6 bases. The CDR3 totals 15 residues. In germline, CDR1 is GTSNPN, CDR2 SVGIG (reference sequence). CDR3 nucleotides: TGTGCCTGGAGTGTAACGCTCTCTGGGGCCAACGTCCTGACTTTC. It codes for CAWSVTLSGANVLTF.

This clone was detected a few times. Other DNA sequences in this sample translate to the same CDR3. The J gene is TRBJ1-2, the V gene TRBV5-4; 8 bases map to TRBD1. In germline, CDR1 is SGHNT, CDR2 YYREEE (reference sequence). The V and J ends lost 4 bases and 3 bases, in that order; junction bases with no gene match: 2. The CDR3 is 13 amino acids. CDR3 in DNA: TGTGCCAGCAGCCCGGACAGGGACTATGGCTACACCTTC. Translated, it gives CASSPDRDYGYTF. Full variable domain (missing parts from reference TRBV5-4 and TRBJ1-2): ETGVTQSPTHLIKTRGQQVTLRCSSQSGHNTVSWYQQALGQGPQFIFQYYREEENGRGNFPPRFSGLQFPNYSSELNVNALELDDSALYLCASSPDRDYGYTFGSGTRLTVV.

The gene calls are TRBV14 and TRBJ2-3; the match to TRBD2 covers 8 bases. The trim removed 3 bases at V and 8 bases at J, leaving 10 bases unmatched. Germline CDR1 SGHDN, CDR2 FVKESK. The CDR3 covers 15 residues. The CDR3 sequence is CASSQRASGRGTQYF. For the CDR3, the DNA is TGTGCCAGCAGCCAGAGGGCTAGCGGGCGCGGTACGCAGTATTTT.

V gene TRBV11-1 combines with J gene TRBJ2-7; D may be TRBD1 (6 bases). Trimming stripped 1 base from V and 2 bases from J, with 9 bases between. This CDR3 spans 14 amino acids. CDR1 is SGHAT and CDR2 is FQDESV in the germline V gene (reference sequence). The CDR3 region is CASSLGGHPYEQYF. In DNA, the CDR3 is TGTGCCAGCAGCTTAGGGGGACACCCCTACGAGCAGTACTTC.

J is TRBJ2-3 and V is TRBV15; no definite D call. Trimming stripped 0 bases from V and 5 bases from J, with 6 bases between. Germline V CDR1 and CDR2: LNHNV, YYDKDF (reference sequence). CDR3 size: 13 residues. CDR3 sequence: CATSRDGKDTQYF. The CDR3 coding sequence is TGTGCCACCAGCAGAGATGGGAAAGATACGCAGTATTTT.

CDR3 amino acids: CASRKGTAQNTEAFF. The CDR3 DNA sequence: TGTGCCAGCAGAAAAGGGACAGCCCAAAACACTGAAGCTTTCTTT. The rearrangement joins TRBV6-5 to TRBJ1-1; 7 positions agree with TRBD1. Per the germline V gene, CDR1 is MNHEY and CDR2 is SVGAGI. With 6 bases clipped from V and 2 bases from J, the junction kept 9 bases outside the gene matches. CDR3 length: 15 amino acids.

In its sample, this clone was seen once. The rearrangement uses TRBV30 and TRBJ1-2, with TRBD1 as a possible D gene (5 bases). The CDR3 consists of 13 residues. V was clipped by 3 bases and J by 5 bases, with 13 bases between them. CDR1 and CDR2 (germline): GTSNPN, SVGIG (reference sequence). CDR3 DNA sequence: TGTGCCTGGAGCCGCCCAGGGAGGTATGGCTACACCTTC. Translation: CAWSRPGRYGYTF.

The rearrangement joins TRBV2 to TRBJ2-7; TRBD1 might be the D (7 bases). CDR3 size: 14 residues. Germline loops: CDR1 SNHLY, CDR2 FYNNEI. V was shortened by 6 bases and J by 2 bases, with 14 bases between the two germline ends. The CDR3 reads CASRRGTETYEQYF. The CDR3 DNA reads TGTGCCAGCAGACGCGGGACAGAGACCTACGAGCAGTACTTC. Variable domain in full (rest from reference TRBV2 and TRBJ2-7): EPEVTQTPSHQVTQMGQEVILRCVPISNHLYFYWYRQILGQKVEFLVSFYNNEISEKSEIFDDQFSVERPDGSNFTLKIRSTKLEDSAMYFCASRRGTETYEQYFGPGTRLTVT.

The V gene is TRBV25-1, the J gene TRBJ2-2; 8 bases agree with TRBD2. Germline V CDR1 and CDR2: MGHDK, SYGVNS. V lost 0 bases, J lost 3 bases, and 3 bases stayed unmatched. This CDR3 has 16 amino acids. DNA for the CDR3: TGTGCCAGCAGTGAATATTCCGGGGGGGACACCGGGGAGCTGTTTTTT. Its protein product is CASSEYSGGDTGELFF.

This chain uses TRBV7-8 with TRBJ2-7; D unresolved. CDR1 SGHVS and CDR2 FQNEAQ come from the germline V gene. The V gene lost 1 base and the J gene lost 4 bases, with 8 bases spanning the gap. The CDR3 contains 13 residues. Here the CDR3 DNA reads TGTGCCAGCAGCTTAGGGCGAAGGTACGAGCAGTACTTC. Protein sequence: CASSLGRRYEQYF.

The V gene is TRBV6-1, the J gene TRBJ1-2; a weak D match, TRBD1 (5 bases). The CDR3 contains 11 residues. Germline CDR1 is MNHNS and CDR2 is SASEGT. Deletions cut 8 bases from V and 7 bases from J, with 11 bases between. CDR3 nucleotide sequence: TGTGCCAGCTTAGGGACTCCTGGCTACACCTTC. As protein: CASLGTPGYTF.

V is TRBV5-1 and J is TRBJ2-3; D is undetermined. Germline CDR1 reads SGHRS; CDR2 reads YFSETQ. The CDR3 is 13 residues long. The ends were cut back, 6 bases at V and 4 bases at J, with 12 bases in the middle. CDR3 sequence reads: CASTLTPSDTQYF. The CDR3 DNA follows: TGCGCCAGCACCCTAACCCCCTCAGATACGCAGTATTTT. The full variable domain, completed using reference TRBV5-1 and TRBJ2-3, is KAGVTQTPRYLIKTRGQQVTLSCSPISGHRSVSWYQQTPGQGLQFLFEYFSETQRNKGNFPGRFSGRQFSNSRSEMNVSTLELGDSALYLCASTLTPSDTQYFGPGTRLTVL.

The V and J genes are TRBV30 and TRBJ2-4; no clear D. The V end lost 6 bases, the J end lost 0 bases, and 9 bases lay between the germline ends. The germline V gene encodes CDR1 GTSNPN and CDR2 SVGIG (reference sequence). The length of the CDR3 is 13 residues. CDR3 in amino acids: CACKLVAKNIQYF. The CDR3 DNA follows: TGTGCCTGCAAATTGGTAGCCAAAAACATTCAGTACTTC. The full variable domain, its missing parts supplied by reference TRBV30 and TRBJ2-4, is SQTIHQWPATLVQPVGSPLSLECTVEGTSNPNLYWYRQAAGRGLQLLFYSVGIGQISSEVPQNLSASRPQDRQFILSSKKLLLSDSGFYLCACKLVAKNIQYFGAGTRLSVL.

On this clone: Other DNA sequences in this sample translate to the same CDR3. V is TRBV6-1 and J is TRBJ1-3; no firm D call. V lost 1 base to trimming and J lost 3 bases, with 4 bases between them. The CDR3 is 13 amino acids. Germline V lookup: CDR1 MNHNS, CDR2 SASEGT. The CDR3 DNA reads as TGTGCCAGCAGTGAAGGCGGTGGAAACACCATATATTTT. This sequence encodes CASSEGGGNTIYF.